This entry is about one TCR beta chain. Amplification from RNA transcripts yielded the TCR beta CDR3 regions. RT-PCR in the first round used HTBI primers; a second-round multiplex PCR followed. TCRdb re-analysed the multiplex PCR reads in MiXCR, keeping a single row per CDR3 protein. The sample yields some 160,000 distinct CDR3 sequences, about two fifths seen once. This specimen comes from a study of Graves' ophthalmopathy and Graves' hyperthyroidism. V shed 6 bases, J shed 4 bases, and the junction held 10 bases outside the gene matches. This CDR3 has 15 amino acids. The TCR originated in a man aged 30 to 39 with Graves' ophthalmopathy. J is TRBJ2-7 and V is TRBV12-3 or TRBV12-4, with 9 positions matching TRBD1. Sequencing was carried out using peripheral blood. CDR3 sequence: CASSEGGTGKYEQYF. The CDR3 DNA reads as TGTGCCAGCAGCGAGGGGGGGACAGGGAAGTACGAGCAGTACTTC.